This T cell receptor (beta chain) was recovered during a study of CD8 T cells in Susac syndrome. Regarding this clonotype: Its matching antigen is unknown.

Reverse transcription used 0.5 to 1 ug RNA and random hexamers. TCR beta CDR3 was amplified by immunoSEQ covering 54 Vbeta and 13 Jbeta. TCRdb fed the immunoSEQ multiplex PCR reads into MiXCR, producing one record per CDR3 protein. The sample contains some 150,000 distinct CDR3 sequences, about 95% of which appear only once. The CDR3 is 16 residues long. V was cut by 0 bases and J by 7 bases, with 16 bases left in between. Germline loops: CDR1 LNHNV, CDR2 YYDKDF (reference sequence). Whole-study findings and limits: TCR sequencing and HLA analysis covered a relatively small number of individuals.

This TCR was sampled from a human donor with multiple sclerosis. The V gene is TRBV15, the J gene TRBJ1-5; D gene unclear. The sample taken for sequencing was CD8+ T cells from PBMCs. Written as DNA, the CDR3 is TGTGCCACCAGCAGAGACCCCTTTACGCCGAAACAGCCCCAGCATTTT. As protein: CATSRDPFTPKQPQHF.